This TCR beta chain was retrieved from a study of CD8 T cells in Susac syndrome. V lost 3 bases, J lost 7 bases, and 4 bases lay in between. In germline, CDR1 is LNHNV, CDR2 YYDKDF (reference sequence). CDR3 length: 11 residues. As for this clonotype: Its cognate antigen is unknown.

RNA in amounts of about 0.45 to 1 ug was reverse transcribed with random hexamers. A multiplex approach, immunoSEQ multiplex PCR, amplified TCR beta CDR3 across 54 Vbeta and 13 Jbeta. TCRdb re-called the immunoSEQ multiplex PCR reads through MiXCR, storing one row per CDR3 protein. In the table there are tens of thousands of distinct CDR3 sequences, less than 95% of which are singletons. Study outcomes and limitations: An acknowledgment was made by the study that its TCR sequencing and HLA analysis involved relatively few individuals.

Sequencing of TCR beta, carried out with a high-throughput approach, was applied to CD8+ and CD4+ T cells from the blood. TEMRA cells were enriched by FACS, while CD8+ and CD4+ T cells were obtained through a negative isolation that was performed magnetically. The TCR sequence derives from a human donor with multiple sclerosis. This chain connects TRBV15 to TRBJ2-1, with D unclear. The sequencing sample was made of CD8+ T cells from PBMCs. CDR3 in amino acids: CATSRENEQFF. CDR3 DNA sequence: TGTGCCACCAGCAGGGAAAATGAGCAGTTCTTC. The variable domain in full, with the rest retrieved from reference TRBV15 and TRBJ2-1, is DAMVIQNPRYQVTQFGKPVTLSCSQTLNHNVMYWYQQKSSQAPKLLFHYYDKDFNNEADTPDNFQSRRPNTSFCFLDIRSPGLGDTAMYLCATSRENEQFFGPGTRLTVL.